These T cell receptor beta chains were read from a single sample in a study of pediatric ulcerative colitis. The protocol was immunoSEQ multiplex PCR, while the TCRdb copy is restricted to in-frame clones and leaves out a portion. The sample carries fewer than 40,000 clones, roughly 82% recorded once. Sequenced input: blood. The receptors shown here come from a boy younger than 18 with severe ulcerative colitis. Both conserved end residues are part of each CDR3. A D gene is named only where the DNA matches it firmly. For some rows the clone size is stated as once, few or many, or as a class when expanded; others skip it.

j_gene,v_gene,d_gene,abundance,CDR3aa,CDR3nt
TRBJ1-2,TRBV4-3,.,.,CASSQRTDGVGYTF,TGCGCCAGCAGCCAACGGACAGATGGGGTTGGCTACACCTTC
TRBJ1-6,TRBV5-6,.,.,CASSHLNSYNSPLHF,TGTGCCAGCAGCCATCTGAACTCCTATAATTCACCCCTCCACTTT
TRBJ1-1,TRBV10-3,.,few,CAIRPLGGIEAFF,TGTGCCATCCGCCCTCTAGGGGGGATTGAAGCTTTCTTT
TRBJ1-1,TRBV4-1,.,.,CASSQDPGGPGEAFF,TGCGCCAGCAGCCAAGATCCCGGCGGTCCGGGTGAAGCTTTCTTT
TRBJ2-6,TRBV19,.,.,CASSRGLSGANVLTF,TGTGCCAGTAGTAGGGGGCTCTCTGGGGCCAACGTCCTGACTTTC
TRBJ1-6,TRBV7-6,.,few,CASGYSENSPLHF,TGTGCCAGCGGTTACAGCGAGAATTCACCCCTCCACTTT
TRBJ1-2,TRBV2,.,.,CASSGGDRINYGYTF,TGTGCCAGCAGTGGTGGAGACAGAATTAACTATGGCTACACCTTC
TRBJ2-7,TRBV5-6,.,.,CASSLGGEQYF,TGTGCCAGCAGCCTGGGGGGAGAGCAGTACTTC
TRBJ2-7,TRBV6-1,.,.,CASSVGFSYEQYF,TGTGCCAGCAGTGTGGGTTTCTCCTACGAGCAGTACTTC
TRBJ2-5,TRBV5-4,TRBD2,.,CASSLEAGGVETQYF,TGTGCCAGCAGCTTGGAAGCGGGGGGGGTCGAGACCCAGTACTTC
TRBJ1-1,TRBV9,TRBD1,.,CASSAQGAAEAFF,TGTGCCAGCAGCGCACAGGGGGCGGCCGAAGCTTTCTTT
TRBJ2-1,TRBV20-1,.,.,CSASVDEQFF,TGCAGTGCTAGCGTCGATGAGCAGTTCTTC
TRBJ1-5,TRBV5-1,.,.,CASSLGVGVNQPQHF,TGCGCCAGCAGCTTGGGGGTAGGGGTGAATCAGCCCCAGCATTTT
TRBJ1-5,TRBV27,.,.,CASSLGASNQPQHF,TGTGCCAGCAGTTTAGGAGCTAGCAATCAGCCCCAGCATTTT
TRBJ1-2,TRBV30,.,.,CAWTSGTGGPYGYTF,TGTGCCTGGACCTCGGGTACCGGGGGGCCCTATGGCTACACCTTC
TRBJ2-1,TRBV2,TRBD1,.,CASSTPGQPSDEQFF,TGTGCCAGCAGTACTCCGGGACAGCCCTCAGATGAGCAGTTCTTC
TRBJ1-5,TRBV9,TRBD1,few,CASSGGTGNQPQHF,TGTGCCAGCAGCGGAGGGACAGGCAATCAGCCCCAGCATTTT
TRBJ2-2,TRBV5-1,.,.,CASSLGVLLNTGELFF,TGCGCCAGCAGCTTAGGGGTACTATTAAACACCGGGGAGCTGTTTTTT
TRBJ2-2,TRBV10-3,.,.,CAIGGLGTTGELFF,TGTGCCATCGGGGGGCTGGGTACCACCGGGGAGCTGTTTTTT
TRBJ2-3,TRBV19,TRBD2,.,CASSSGTSLGLTDTQYF,TGTGCCAGTAGTTCCGGGACTAGCCTTGGGTTGACAGATACGCAGTATTTT
TRBJ1-6,TRBV19,TRBD1,few,CASADRVDSPLHF,TGTGCCAGTGCAGACAGGGTGGACTCACCCCTCCACTTT
TRBJ1-1,TRBV6-5,.,.,CASSYSGERTEAFF,TGTGCCAGCAGTTACTCTGGGGAGCGCACTGAAGCTTTCTTT
TRBJ2-3,TRBV10-3,TRBD2,.,CAIGGGLDTQYF,TGTGCCATCGGGGGGGGATTAGATACGCAGTATTTT
TRBJ1-5,TRBV2,.,.,CASGDSEPQHF,TGTGCCAGCGGGGACTCTGAGCCCCAGCATTTT
TRBJ2-1,TRBV2,.,.,CASSPSAYNEQFF,TGTGCCAGCAGTCCGTCCGCCTACAATGAGCAGTTCTTC
TRBJ1-1,TRBV9,.,.,CASSPHFSATEAFF,TGTGCCAGCAGCCCGCATTTCAGTGCCACTGAAGCTTTCTTT
TRBJ1-4,TRBV30,.,.,CAQGWGTNEKLFF,TGTGCCCAGGGGTGGGGGACTAATGAAAAACTGTTTTTT
TRBJ2-3,TRBV7-9,.,.,CASSLTSSDTQYF,TGTGCCAGCAGCTTAACTAGCTCAGATACGCAGTATTTT
TRBJ2-7,TRBV18,.,.,CASSPQVPGVISYEQYF,TGTGCCAGCTCACCACAGGTACCGGGAGTTATCTCCTACGAGCAGTACTTC
TRBJ1-3,TRBV6-5,.,.,CASSYSKGPSGNTIYF,TGTGCCAGCAGTTACTCGAAAGGGCCCTCTGGAAACACCATATATTTT
TRBJ1-2,TRBV5-4,.,.,CASSHPGGGYGYTF,TGTGCCAGCAGCCATCCCGGGGGCGGCTATGGCTACACCTTC
TRBJ1-3,TRBV6-5,.,once,CASSSQGNSGNTIYF,TGTGCCAGCAGTTCGCAGGGGAACTCTGGAAACACCATATATTTT
TRBJ2-5,TRBV4-1,.,.,CASSLQGPAGHQETQYF,TGCGCCAGCAGCCTCCAGGGGCCCGCGGGCCACCAAGAGACCCAGTACTTC
TRBJ2-7,TRBV4-1,TRBD2,few,CASSQGVAGAYEQYF,TGCGCCAGCAGCCAAGGGGTGGCGGGGGCCTACGAGCAGTACTTC
TRBJ1-6,TRBV7-9,.,once,CASSLIRNYNSPLHF,TGTGCCAGCAGCTTAATTCGGAACTATAATTCACCCCTCCACTTT
TRBJ2-2,TRBV5-4,.,.,CASTPGAANTGELFF,TGTGCCAGCACCCCTGGGGCTGCGAACACCGGGGAGCTGTTTTTT
TRBJ2-4,TRBV5-1,.,.,CASSFDGTWGNIQYF,TGCGCCAGCAGCTTCGACGGGACCTGGGGGAACATTCAGTACTTC
TRBJ1-1,TRBV5-1,.,.,CASSLVVFVGNAGTEAFF,TGCGCCAGCAGCTTGGTTGTTTTTGTAGGCAATGCGGGCACTGAAGCTTTCTTT
TRBJ2-1,TRBV2,TRBD1,.,CASRDQTGWNNEQFF,TGTGCCAGCAGGGACCAGACAGGGTGGAACAATGAGCAGTTCTTC
TRBJ2-1,TRBV10-3,.,.,CAISDPGTHSPRGSYNEQFF,TGTGCCATCAGTGATCCCGGGACCCACTCACCTAGGGGCTCCTACAATGAGCAGTTCTTC
TRBJ1-2,TRBV11-3,TRBD1,.,CASSLELCGPGGTF,TGTGCCAGCAGCTTAGAGTTGTGCGGGCCAGGGGGCACCTTC
TRBJ2-1,TRBV5-6,.,.,CASSLRGRGNPNEQFF,TGTGCCAGCAGCTTGCGAGGCAGGGGTAATCCAAATGAGCAGTTCTTC
TRBJ1-5,TRBV6-1,.,.,CASSEDSQRTQHF,TGTGCCAGCAGTGAAGACAGTCAGAGAACCCAGCATTTT
TRBJ2-7,TRBV7-2,TRBD1,.,CASSNQGQGSYEQYF,TGTGCCAGCAGCAACCAAGGACAGGGCTCTTACGAGCAGTACTTC
TRBJ1-4,TRBV18,TRBD1,.,CASSPRQGADHSFFEKLFF,TGTGCCAGCTCACCAAGACAGGGGGCTGATCATTCATTCTTTGAAAAACTGTTTTTT
TRBJ2-3,TRBV11-3,.,.,CASSLGRGSDTQYF,TGTGCCAGCAGCTTAGGCAGGGGCTCAGATACGCAGTATTTT
TRBJ2-1,TRBV7-8,TRBD2,.,CASSFVSSGAYEQFF,TGTGCCAGCAGCTTCGTGAGTAGCGGGGCATATGAGCAGTTCTTC
TRBJ1-1,TRBV28,TRBD1,once,CASSTYRTGRVWNTEAFF,TGTGCCAGCAGTACCTATCGGACAGGCCGGGTTTGGAACACTGAAGCTTTCTTT
TRBJ1-2,TRBV6-4,.,.,CASSSMTEAPNYGYTF,TGTGCCAGCAGTTCTATGACAGAGGCCCCTAACTATGGCTACACCTTC
TRBJ1-4,TRBV11-1,.,.,CASSLGVTATNEKLFF,TGTGCCAGCAGCTTAGGAGTGACTGCAACTAATGAAAAACTGTTTTTT
TRBJ1-6,TRBV27,.,.,CASSWGDGGPLHF,TGTGCCAGCTCCTGGGGGGACGGCGGACCCCTCCACTTT
TRBJ1-2,TRBV2,TRBD1,.,CASSEGQGANYGYTF,TGTGCCAGCAGTGAAGGGCAGGGGGCGAACTATGGCTACACCTTC
TRBJ2-2,TRBV27,.,.,CASSPNTGELFF,TGTGCCAGCAGTCCGAACACCGGGGAGCTGTTTTTT
TRBJ2-1,TRBV5-8,TRBD1,.,CASSEGTVQFF,TGTGCCAGCAGCGAAGGGACAGTCCAGTTCTTC
TRBJ1-1,TRBV11-3,.,few,CASSPRGGNEAFF,TGTGCCAGCAGCCCTCGAGGAGGGAATGAAGCTTTCTTT